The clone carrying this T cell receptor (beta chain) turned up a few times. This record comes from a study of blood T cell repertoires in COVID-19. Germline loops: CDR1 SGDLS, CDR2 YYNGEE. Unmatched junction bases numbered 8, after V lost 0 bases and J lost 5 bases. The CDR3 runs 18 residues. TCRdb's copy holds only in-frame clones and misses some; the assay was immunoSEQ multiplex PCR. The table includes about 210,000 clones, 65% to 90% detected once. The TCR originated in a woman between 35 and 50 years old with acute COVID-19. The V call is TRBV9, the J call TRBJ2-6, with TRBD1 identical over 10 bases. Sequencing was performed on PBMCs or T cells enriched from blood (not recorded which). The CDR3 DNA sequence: TGTGCCAGCAGCGTAGGGACAGGGGGGCCTCTCTGGGCCAACGTCCTGACTTTC. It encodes CASSVGTGGPLWANVLTF.